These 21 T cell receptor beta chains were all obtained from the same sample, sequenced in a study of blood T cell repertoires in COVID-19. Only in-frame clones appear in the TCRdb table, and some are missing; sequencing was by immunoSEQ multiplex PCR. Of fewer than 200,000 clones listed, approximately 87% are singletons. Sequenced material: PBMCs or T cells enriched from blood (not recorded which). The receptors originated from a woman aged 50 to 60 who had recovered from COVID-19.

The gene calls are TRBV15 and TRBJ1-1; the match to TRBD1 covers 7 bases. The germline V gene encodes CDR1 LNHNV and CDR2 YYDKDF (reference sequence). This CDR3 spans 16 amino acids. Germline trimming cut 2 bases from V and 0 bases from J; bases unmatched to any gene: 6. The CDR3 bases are TGTGCCACCAGCAGAAGCGCAGGGGGGATGAACACTGAAGCTTTCTTT. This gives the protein CATSRSAGGMNTEAFF.

Written as DNA, the CDR3 is TGTGCCAGCAGCTTAGGCGCCTCAGGGGGCAATCAGCCCCAGCATTTT. It encodes CASSLGASGGNQPQHF. The chain joins TRBV11-2 to TRBJ1-5, with D perhaps TRBD1 (6 bases). In germline, CDR1 is SGHAT, CDR2 FQNNGV. The CDR3 contains 16 residues. V was clipped by 1 base and J by 2 bases, with 12 bases between them.

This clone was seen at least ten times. CDR3 in DNA: TGCGCCAGCAGCCAAGATGCGCCGGGACACCCAACCTACAATGAGCAGTTCTTC. Translated, it gives CASSQDAPGHPTYNEQFF. The chain has TRBV4-1 and TRBJ2-1; a weak D match, TRBD1 (6 bases). Germline V CDR1 and CDR2: MGHRA, YSYEKL. This CDR3 is built from 18 residues. V shed 0 bases and J shed 2 bases, with 17 bases lying between them.

This CDR3 reads CASINGGSSYEQYV. The CDR3 DNA reads TGCGCCAGCATTAACGGGGGGAGCTCCTACGAGCAGTACGTC. The chain recombines TRBV23-1 with TRBJ2-7; 7 bases fit TRBD2. TRBV23-1 is sorted into the ORF group, with uncertain function. The CDR3 consists of 14 residues. The junction had 6 bases not matched to a gene; V was cut back by 7 bases and J by 0 bases.

CDR3 in DNA: TGTGCCAGCGCCTTAGGGGCCACCTACAATGAGCAGTTCTTC. It encodes CASALGATYNEQFF. The chain recombines TRBV13 with TRBJ2-1; a possible D gene is TRBD1 (5 bases). The germline gives CDR1 PRHDT, CDR2 FYEKMQ (reference sequence). Trimming cost V 8 bases and J 2 bases, with 13 bases left between them. The length of the CDR3 is 14 residues.

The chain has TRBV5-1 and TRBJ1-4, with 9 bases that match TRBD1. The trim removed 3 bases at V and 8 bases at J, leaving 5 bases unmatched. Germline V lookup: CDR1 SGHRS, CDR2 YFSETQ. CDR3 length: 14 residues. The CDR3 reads CASSYGQGREKLFF. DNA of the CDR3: TGCGCCAGCAGCTACGGACAGGGGAGGGAAAAACTGTTTTTT. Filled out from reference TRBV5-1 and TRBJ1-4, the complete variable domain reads KAGVTQTPRYLIKTRGQQVTLSCSPISGHRSVSWYQQTPGQGLQFLFEYFSETQRNKGNFPGRFSGRQFSNSRSEMNVSTLELGDSALYLCASSYGQGREKLFFGSGTQLSVL.

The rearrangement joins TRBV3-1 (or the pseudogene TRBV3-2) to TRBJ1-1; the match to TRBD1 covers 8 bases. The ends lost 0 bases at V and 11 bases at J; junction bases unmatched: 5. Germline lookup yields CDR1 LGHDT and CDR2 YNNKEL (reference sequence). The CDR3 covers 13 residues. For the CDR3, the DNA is TGTGCCAGCAGCCAAGATCTGGCAGGGGGCGCTTTCTTT. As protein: CASSQDLAGGAFF.

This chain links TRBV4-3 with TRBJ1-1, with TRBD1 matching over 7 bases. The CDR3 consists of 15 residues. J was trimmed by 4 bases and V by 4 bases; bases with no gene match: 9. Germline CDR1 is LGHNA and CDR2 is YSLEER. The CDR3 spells CASSPRRAGGTEAFF. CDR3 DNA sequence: TGCGCCAGCAGCCCCAGGAGGGCAGGGGGCACTGAAGCTTTCTTT.

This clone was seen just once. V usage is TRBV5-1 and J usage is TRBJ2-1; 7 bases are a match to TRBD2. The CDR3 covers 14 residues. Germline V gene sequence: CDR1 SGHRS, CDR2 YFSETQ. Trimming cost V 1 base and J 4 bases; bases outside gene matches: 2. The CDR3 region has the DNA TGCGCCAGCAGCTTGCTAGCGGATTACAATGAGCAGTTCTTC. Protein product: CASSLLADYNEQFF.

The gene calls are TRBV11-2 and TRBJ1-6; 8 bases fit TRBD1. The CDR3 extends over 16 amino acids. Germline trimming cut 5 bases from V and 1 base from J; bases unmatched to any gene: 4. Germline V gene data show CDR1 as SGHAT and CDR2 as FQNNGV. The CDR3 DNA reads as TGTGCCAGCAGCGAAAACAGGGGGTCCTATAATTCACCCCTCCACTTT. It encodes CASSENRGSYNSPLHF.

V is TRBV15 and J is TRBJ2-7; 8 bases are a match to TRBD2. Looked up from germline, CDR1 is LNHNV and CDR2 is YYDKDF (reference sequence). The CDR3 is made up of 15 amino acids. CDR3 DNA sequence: TGTGCCACCAGCCGAGAGGGCGCGGGAGGTGGTGAGCAGTACGTC. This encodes CATSREGAGGGEQYV.

The CDR3 DNA follows: TGTGCCTGGACCGGATCTAGCGGGAGGGTCACCGGGGAGCTGTTTTTT. Translated: CAWTGSSGRVTGELFF. The chain employs TRBV30 and TRBJ2-2; 12 bases agree with TRBD2. V gave up 4 bases and J gave up 4 bases; unmatched junction bases: 7. Germline lookup yields CDR1 GTSNPN and CDR2 SVGIG (reference sequence). This CDR3 is 16 amino acids long.

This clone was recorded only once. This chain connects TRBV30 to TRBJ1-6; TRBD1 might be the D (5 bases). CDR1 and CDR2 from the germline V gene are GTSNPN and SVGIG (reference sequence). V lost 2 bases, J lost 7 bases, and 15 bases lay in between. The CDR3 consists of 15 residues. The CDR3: CAWSSLFGGNSPLHF. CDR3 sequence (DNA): TGTGCCTGGAGTTCCTTGTTCGGGGGGAATTCACCCCTCCACTTT.

DNA of the CDR3: TGTGCCAGCTCACCTAACAGGGGGAAGACCAATCAGCCCCAGCATTTT. Translating gives CASSPNRGKTNQPQHF. The rearrangement joins TRBV18 to TRBJ1-5; TRBD1 matches at 8 bases. Germline CDR1 is KGHSH and CDR2 is LQKENI. The CDR3 contains 16 residues. Trimming took 3 bases from V and 3 from J; bases not matched to a gene: 7. Variable domain in full (rest from reference TRBV18 and TRBJ1-5): NAGVMQNPRHLVRRRGQEARLRCSPMKGHSHVYWYRQLPEEGLKFMVYLQKENIIDESGMPKERFSAEFPKEGPSILRIQQVVRGDSAAYFCASSPNRGKTNQPQHFGDGTRLSIL.

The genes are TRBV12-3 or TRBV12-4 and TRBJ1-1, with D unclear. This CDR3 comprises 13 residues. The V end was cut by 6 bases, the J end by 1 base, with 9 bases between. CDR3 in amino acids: CASRKTENTEAFF. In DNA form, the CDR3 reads TGTGCCAGCAGAAAAACAGAGAACACTGAAGCTTTCTTT.

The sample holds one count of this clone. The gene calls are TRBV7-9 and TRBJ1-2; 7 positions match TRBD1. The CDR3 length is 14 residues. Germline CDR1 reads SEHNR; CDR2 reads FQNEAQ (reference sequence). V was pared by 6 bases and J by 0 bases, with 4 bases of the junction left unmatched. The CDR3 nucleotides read TGTGCCAGCAGTCTTGGACAGGCTAACTATGGCTACACCTTC. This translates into CASSLGQANYGYTF.

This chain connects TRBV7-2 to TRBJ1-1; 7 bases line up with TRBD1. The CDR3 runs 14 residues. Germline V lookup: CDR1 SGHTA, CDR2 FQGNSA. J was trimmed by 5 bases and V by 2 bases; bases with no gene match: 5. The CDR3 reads CASSLQAGGTEAFF. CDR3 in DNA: TGTGCCAGCAGCTTACAGGCAGGGGGGACTGAAGCTTTCTTT.

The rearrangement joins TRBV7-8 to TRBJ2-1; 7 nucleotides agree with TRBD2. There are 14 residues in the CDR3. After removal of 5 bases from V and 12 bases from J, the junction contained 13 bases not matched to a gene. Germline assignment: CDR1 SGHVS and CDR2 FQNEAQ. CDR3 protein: CASSPTSADLRQFF. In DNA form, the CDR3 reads TGTGCCAGCAGCCCAACTAGCGCGGACCTCCGGCAGTTCTTC.

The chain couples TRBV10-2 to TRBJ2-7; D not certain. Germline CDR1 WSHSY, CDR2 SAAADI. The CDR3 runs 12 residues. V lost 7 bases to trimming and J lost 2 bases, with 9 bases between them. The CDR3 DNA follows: TGCGCCAGCATGAGTTCCACCTACGAGCAGTACGTC. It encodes CASMSSTYEQYV.

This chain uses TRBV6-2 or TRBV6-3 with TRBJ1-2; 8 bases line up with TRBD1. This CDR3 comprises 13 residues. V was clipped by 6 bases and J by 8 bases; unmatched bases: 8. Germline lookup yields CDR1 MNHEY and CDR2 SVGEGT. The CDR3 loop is CASSFNRQGGYTF. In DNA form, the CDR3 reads TGTGCCAGCAGCTTCAACCGACAGGGGGGCTACACCTTC.

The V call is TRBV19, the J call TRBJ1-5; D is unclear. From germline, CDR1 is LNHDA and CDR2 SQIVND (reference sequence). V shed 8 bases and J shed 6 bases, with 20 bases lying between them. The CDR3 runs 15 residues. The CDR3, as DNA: TGTGCCAGTCTGGTCGCAGGCGTCTTAGGTCAGCCCCAGCATTTT. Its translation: CASLVAGVLGQPQHF.